This TCR beta chain originates from a study of Graves' ophthalmopathy and Graves' hyperthyroidism. The study, taken as a whole, reports: Classification of ophthalmopathy versus stable hyperthyroidism by a 13-signature model yielded roughly 86% sensitivity and approximately 80% specificity.

Remarks on this clonotype: Its matching antigen is unknown.

RNA transcripts served as template for amplifying TCR beta CDR3 sequences. Investigators did first-round RT-PCR with HTBI primers, then second-round multiplex PCR. TCRdb re-called the multiplex PCR reads through MiXCR, storing one row per CDR3 protein. Of over a million distinct CDR3 sequences in the sample, 35% to 45% were seen once. This CDR3 is 14 amino acids long. With 1 base clipped from V and 6 bases from J, the junction kept 6 bases outside the gene matches. Germline V lookup: CDR1 SNHLY, CDR2 FYNNEI. The chain links TRBV2 to TRBJ2-7; 7 bases match TRBD1. Sequenced material: peripheral blood or thyroid tissue (not recorded which). The clonotype was recovered from an adult man with Graves' hyperthyroidism. This CDR3 reads CASSEEGRTGEQYF. The CDR3 DNA is TGTGCCAGCAGTGAAGAGGGCCGGACAGGCGAGCAGTACTTC.